These T cell receptor beta chains were read from a single sample in a study of human T cells and chemical hapten exposure. TCRdb independently ran MiXCR on the RACE reads; one entry per CDR3 protein. The sample yields about 120,000 distinct CDR3 sequences, 12% seen once. The sample consisted of whole blood, taken in connection with sensitization to the hapten diphenylcyclopropenone (DPC). These receptors were collected from a woman between 50 and 59 years old with alopecia areata. Some clones in this sample may be carry-over from other donors' samples. The CDR3 runs from the conserved cysteine through the conserved F or W. A D gene is named only where the DNA matches it firmly. Size is omitted from some rows. Given values are once, few, many or a class for expanded clones.

d_gene: -
abundance: many
v_gene: TRBV18
j_gene: TRBJ2-1
CDR3aa: CASSPSSYNEQFF
CDR3nt: TGTGCCAGCTCACCGTCCAGTTACAATGAGCAGTTCTTC

d_gene: -
abundance: many
v_gene: TRBV5-8
j_gene: TRBJ2-1
CDR3aa: CASLLADEQFF
CDR3nt: TGTGCCAGCTTATTGGCGGATGAGCAGTTCTTC

d_gene: -
abundance: many
v_gene: TRBV5-1
j_gene: TRBJ1-1
CDR3aa: CASSLNPGNTEAFF
CDR3nt: TGCGCCAGCAGCTTGAATCCTGGGAACACTGAAGCTTTCTTT

d_gene: -
abundance: few
v_gene: TRBV7-2
j_gene: TRBJ1-2
CDR3aa: CASSLQYQGGYTF
CDR3nt: TGTGCCAGCAGCTTACAGTACCAGGGCGGCTACACCTTC

d_gene: -
abundance: -
v_gene: TRBV10-3
j_gene: TRBJ1-4
CDR3aa: CATRQAPNEKLFF
CDR3nt: TGTGCCACCCGACAGGCCCCTAATGAAAAACTGTTTTTT

d_gene: -
abundance: few
v_gene: TRBV6-2/TRBV6-3
j_gene: TRBJ2-7
CDR3aa: CASSYPLYEQYF
CDR3nt: TGTGCCAGCAGTTACCCCCTCTACGAGCAGTACTTC

d_gene: -
abundance: many
v_gene: TRBV29-1
j_gene: TRBJ1-2
CDR3aa: CSVEGRFYGYTF
CDR3nt: TGCAGCGTTGAGGGTCGGTTCTATGGCTACACCTTC

d_gene: TRBD2
abundance: few
v_gene: TRBV5-6
j_gene: TRBJ2-1
CDR3aa: CASSPPPSGRAEDEQFF
CDR3nt: TGTGCCAGCAGCCCCCCGCCAAGCGGGAGGGCCGAGGATGAGCAGTTCTTC

d_gene: TRBD2
abundance: few
v_gene: TRBV7-2
j_gene: TRBJ2-1
CDR3aa: CASSPPPGLAIEQFF
CDR3nt: TGTGCCAGCAGCCCCCCGCCCGGACTAGCGATTGAGCAGTTCTTC

d_gene: -
abundance: few
v_gene: TRBV12-3/TRBV12-4
j_gene: TRBJ2-5
CDR3aa: CASSLAGRRGTQYF
CDR3nt: TGTGCCAGCAGTTTGGCGGGGCGCCGGGGGACCCAGTACTTC

d_gene: -
abundance: -
v_gene: TRBV2
j_gene: TRBJ1-2
CDR3aa: CASKAAYGYTF
CDR3nt: TGTGCCAGCAAGGCAGCCTATGGCTACACCTTC

d_gene: -
abundance: many
v_gene: TRBV12-3/TRBV12-4
j_gene: TRBJ2-3
CDR3aa: CASSSPTGSDTQYF
CDR3nt: TGTGCCAGCAGTTCCCCGACAGGCTCAGATACGCAGTATTTT

d_gene: -
abundance: -
v_gene: TRBV7-9
j_gene: TRBJ2-2
CDR3aa: CASTVDTGGAGELFF
CDR3nt: TGTGCCAGCACCGTAGATACTGGGGGTGCCGGGGAGCTGTTTTTT

d_gene: -
abundance: many
v_gene: TRBV29-1
j_gene: TRBJ2-1
CDR3aa: CSVEWAAGSYNEQFF
CDR3nt: TGCAGCGTTGAATGGGCAGCCGGGTCCTACAATGAGCAGTTCTTC

d_gene: TRBD1
abundance: -
v_gene: TRBV12-3/TRBV12-4
j_gene: TRBJ1-2
CDR3aa: CASSHRSGTGDLSTF
CDR3nt: TGTGCCAGCAGCCACAGATCCGGGACAGGGGATCTTAGCACCTTC

d_gene: -
abundance: many
v_gene: TRBV10-2
j_gene: TRBJ1-1
CDR3aa: CASRTNTEAFF
CDR3nt: TGCGCCAGCCGGACGAACACTGAAGCTTTCTTT

d_gene: -
abundance: -
v_gene: TRBV25-1
j_gene: TRBJ2-5
CDR3aa: CASSYEQVVGETQYF
CDR3nt: TGTGCCAGCAGTTACGAGCAGGTCGTCGGGGAGACCCAGTACTTC

d_gene: -
abundance: few
v_gene: TRBV28
j_gene: TRBJ2-5
CDR3aa: CASGSLDSGGRETQYF
CDR3nt: TGTGCCAGCGGGAGTTTAGATAGTGGGGGACGCGAGACCCAGTACTTC

d_gene: -
abundance: -
v_gene: TRBV6-2/TRBV6-3
j_gene: TRBJ1-1
CDR3aa: CASNQGTEAFF
CDR3nt: TGTGCCAGCAATCAGGGAACTGAAGCTTTCTTT

d_gene: TRBD1
abundance: -
v_gene: TRBV4-1
j_gene: TRBJ2-6
CDR3aa: CASSQRQGSGANVLTF
CDR3nt: TGCGCCAGCAGCCAGAGACAGGGGTCTGGGGCCAACGTCCTGACTTTC

d_gene: -
abundance: many
v_gene: TRBV18
j_gene: TRBJ1-4
CDR3aa: CASSPGEKLFF
CDR3nt: TGTGCCAGCTCCCCAGGGGAAAAACTGTTTTTT

d_gene: -
abundance: few
v_gene: TRBV5-1
j_gene: TRBJ1-4
CDR3aa: CASSSTGAGEKLFF
CDR3nt: TGCGCCAGCAGCTCGACGGGGGCTGGGGAAAAACTGTTTTTT

d_gene: -
abundance: few
v_gene: TRBV20-1
j_gene: TRBJ2-7
CDR3aa: CSASPGRSRSYEQYF
CDR3nt: TGCAGTGCTTCACCGGGACGGTCTCGATCCTACGAGCAGTACTTC

d_gene: -
abundance: many
v_gene: TRBV6-2/TRBV6-3
j_gene: TRBJ2-1
CDR3aa: CASSSGLTNEQFF
CDR3nt: TGTGCCAGCAGCTCAGGACTAACCAATGAGCAGTTCTTC

d_gene: -
abundance: many
v_gene: TRBV28
j_gene: TRBJ1-3
CDR3aa: CASMDSPVSGNTIYF
CDR3nt: TGTGCCAGTATGGACAGTCCCGTCTCTGGAAACACCATATATTTT

d_gene: TRBD1
abundance: many
v_gene: TRBV6-5
j_gene: TRBJ1-5
CDR3aa: CASSGDSNNQPQHF
CDR3nt: TGTGCCAGCAGTGGGGACAGTAACAATCAGCCCCAGCATTTT

d_gene: -
abundance: -
v_gene: TRBV29-1
j_gene: TRBJ2-7
CDR3aa: CSVYEQYF
CDR3nt: TGCAGCGTTTACGAGCAGTACTTC

d_gene: TRBD2
abundance: -
v_gene: TRBV7-2
j_gene: TRBJ2-3
CDR3aa: CASSALSGLADTQYF
CDR3nt: TGTGCCAGCAGCGCCTTATCCGGACTAGCAGATACGCAGTATTTT

d_gene: TRBD1
abundance: many
v_gene: TRBV12-3/TRBV12-4
j_gene: TRBJ2-3
CDR3aa: CASSTPDRDTDTQYF
CDR3nt: TGTGCCAGCAGTACCCCCGACAGGGATACAGATACGCAGTATTTT

d_gene: TRBD1
abundance: many
v_gene: TRBV28
j_gene: TRBJ1-2
CDR3aa: CASSLDRGNGYTF
CDR3nt: TGTGCCAGCAGTTTAGACAGGGGAAATGGCTACACCTTC

d_gene: -
abundance: few
v_gene: TRBV12-3/TRBV12-4
j_gene: TRBJ1-2
CDR3aa: CASSLGQLISYGYTF
CDR3nt: TGTGCCAGCAGTCTAGGACAGCTGATCAGCTATGGCTACACCTTC

d_gene: TRBD2
abundance: few
v_gene: TRBV28
j_gene: TRBJ2-5
CDR3aa: CASSLELAGTQETQYF
CDR3nt: TGTGCCAGCAGTTTGGAGCTAGCGGGGACCCAAGAGACCCAGTACTTC